This TCR beta chain was captured in a study of T-cell memory formation after mild COVID-19. Study-level information: The two donors had largely donor-specific TCR clusters.

TCRdb re-called the 5' RACE reads with MiXCR, one entry per CDR3 protein. Seen here are roughly 100,000 distinct CDR3 sequences, around 12% observed once, and the top ten hold 27%. On this clonotype: Antigen: not known.

The V segment lost 4 bases and the J segment 5 bases; nucleotides outside the gene matches: 6. From germline, CDR1 is SGDLS and CDR2 YYNGEE. This CDR3 region has 16 residues. Findings of the study overall: Largely, contracting CD4+ clones fell within CM and EM, and contracting CD8+ clones within EMRA. In pre-infection memory, a portion of responding clones appeared, which suggested that cross-reactive memory joined. A second wave expanding day 15 to 37 was CD4+-biased; contracting clones were balanced.

The rearrangement links TRBV9 to TRBJ2-1, with TRBD2 matching 13 bases. The specimen was PBMCs or a T cell subset sorted from them (not recorded which). The receptor was derived from an adult woman who had mild COVID-19 (a few samples of this study predate the infection). Cell type and time point are not known. The CDR3 region is CASSPTGTSGDNEQFF. DNA of the CDR3: TGTGCCAGCAGCCCCACCGGGACTAGCGGGGACAATGAGCAGTTCTTC.